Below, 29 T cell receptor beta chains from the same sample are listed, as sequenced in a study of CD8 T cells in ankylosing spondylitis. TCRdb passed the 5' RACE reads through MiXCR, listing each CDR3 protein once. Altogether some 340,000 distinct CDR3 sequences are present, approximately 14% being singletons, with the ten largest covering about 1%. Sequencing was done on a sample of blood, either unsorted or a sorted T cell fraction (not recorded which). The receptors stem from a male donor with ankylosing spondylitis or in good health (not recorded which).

The CDR3 sequence: CSASRGPDSPLHF. The CDR3 DNA reads as TGCAGTGCTTCCAGGGGGCCCGATTCACCCCTCCACTTT. The chain has TRBV20-1 and TRBJ1-6; TRBD1 agrees at 8 bases. From germline, CDR1 is DFQATT and CDR2 SNEGSKA (reference sequence). The CDR3 loop spans 13 amino acids. Trimming at V came to 5 bases and at J to 8 bases, leaving 5 bases not matched to a gene.

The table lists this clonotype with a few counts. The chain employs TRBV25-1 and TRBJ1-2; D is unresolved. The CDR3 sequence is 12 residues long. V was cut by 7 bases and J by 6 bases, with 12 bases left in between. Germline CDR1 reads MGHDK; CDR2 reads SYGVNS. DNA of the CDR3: TGTGCCAGCAACTCATTCGGGAATGGCTACACCTTC. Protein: CASNSFGNGYTF.

DNA for the CDR3: TGTGCCAGCAGCTTAGGGGCGGGGAGTAGTCCCCTCCACTTT. Translating it yields CASSLGAGSSPLHF. V and J are TRBV7-2 and TRBJ1-6, with unresolved D. Trimming cost V 1 base and J 13 bases, with 14 bases left between them. Germline loops: CDR1 SGHTA, CDR2 FQGNSA. The CDR3 consists of 14 residues.

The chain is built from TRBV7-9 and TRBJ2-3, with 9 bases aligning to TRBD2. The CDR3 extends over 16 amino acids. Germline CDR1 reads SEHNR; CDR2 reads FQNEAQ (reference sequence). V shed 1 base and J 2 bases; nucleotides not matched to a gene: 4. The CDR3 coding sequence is TGTGCCAGCAGCTTAGATCTAGCGGGGCTCACAGATACGCAGTATTTT. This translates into CASSLDLAGLTDTQYF.

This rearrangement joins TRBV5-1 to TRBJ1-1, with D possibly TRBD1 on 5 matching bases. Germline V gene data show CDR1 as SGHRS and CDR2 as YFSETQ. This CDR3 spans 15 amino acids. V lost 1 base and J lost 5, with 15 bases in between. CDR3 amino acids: CASSLIQGVKTEAFF. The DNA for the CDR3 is TGCGCCAGCAGCTTGATTCAGGGAGTTAAAACTGAAGCTTTCTTT.

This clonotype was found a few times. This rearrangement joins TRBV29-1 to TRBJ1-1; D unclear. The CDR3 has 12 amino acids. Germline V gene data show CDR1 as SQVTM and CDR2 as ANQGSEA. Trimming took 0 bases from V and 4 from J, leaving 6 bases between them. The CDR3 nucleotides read TGCAGCGTTGAAGATCCCGGCACTGAAGCTTTCTTT. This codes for CSVEDPGTEAFF.

CDR3 in amino acids: CASSVGGGSDTQYF. The CDR3 DNA reads TGTGCCAGCAGCGTCGGGGGGGGGTCCGATACGCAGTATTTT. V usage is TRBV7-9 and J usage is TRBJ2-3; the match to TRBD2 covers 8 bases. CDR1 SEHNR and CDR2 FQNEAQ come from the germline V gene (reference sequence). The CDR3 has 14 amino acids. The trim removed 5 bases at V and 6 bases at J, leaving 7 bases unmatched.

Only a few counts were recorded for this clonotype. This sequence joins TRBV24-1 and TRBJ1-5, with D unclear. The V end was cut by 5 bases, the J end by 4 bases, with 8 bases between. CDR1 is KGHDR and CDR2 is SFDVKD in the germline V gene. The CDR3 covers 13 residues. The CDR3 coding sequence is TGTGCCACCAGTGCGGGGAGGAATCAGCCCCAGCATTTT. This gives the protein CATSAGRNQPQHF.

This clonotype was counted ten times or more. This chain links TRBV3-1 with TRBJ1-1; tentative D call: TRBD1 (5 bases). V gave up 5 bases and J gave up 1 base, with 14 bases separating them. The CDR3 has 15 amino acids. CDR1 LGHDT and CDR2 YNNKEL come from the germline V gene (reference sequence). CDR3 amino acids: CASSSTGGWNTEAFF. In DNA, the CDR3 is TGTGCCAGCAGCTCCACCGGGGGATGGAACACTGAAGCTTTCTTT.

Here the CDR3 DNA reads TGCGCCAGCAGCCCCCAGAGCGCAGAATCCTACAATGAGCAGTTCTTC. Its protein product is CASSPQSAESYNEQFF. The chain carries TRBV5-1 and TRBJ2-1; no firm D call. Germline-derived CDR1 and CDR2 are SGHRS and YFSETQ. The CDR3 consists of 16 residues. The germline V and J ends were trimmed by 4 bases and 1 base, with 15 bases remaining between them.

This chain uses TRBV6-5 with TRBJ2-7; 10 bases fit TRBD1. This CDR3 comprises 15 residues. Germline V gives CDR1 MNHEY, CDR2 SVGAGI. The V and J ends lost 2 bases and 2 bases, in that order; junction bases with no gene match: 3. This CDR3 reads CASSYGGQGTYEQYF. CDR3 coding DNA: TGTGCCAGCAGTTACGGGGGACAGGGGACCTACGAGCAGTACTTC.

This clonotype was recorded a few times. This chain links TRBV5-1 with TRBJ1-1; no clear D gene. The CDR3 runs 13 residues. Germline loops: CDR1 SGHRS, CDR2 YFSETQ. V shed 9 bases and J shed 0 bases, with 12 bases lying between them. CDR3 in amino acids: CATRLGLNTEAFF. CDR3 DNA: TGCGCCACCAGACTGGGTTTGAACACTGAAGCTTTCTTT.

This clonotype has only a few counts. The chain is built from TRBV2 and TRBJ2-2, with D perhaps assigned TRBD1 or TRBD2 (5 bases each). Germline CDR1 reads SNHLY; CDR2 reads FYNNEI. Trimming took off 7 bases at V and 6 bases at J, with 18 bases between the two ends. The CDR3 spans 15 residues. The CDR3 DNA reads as TGTGCCAGCACGGCAGGGACGGGTTTAGCCGGGGAGCTGTTTTTT. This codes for CASTAGTGLAGELFF. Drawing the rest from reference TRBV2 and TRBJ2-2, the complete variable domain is EPEVTQTPSHQVTQMGQEVILRCVPISNHLYFYWYRQILGQKVEFLVSFYNNEISEKSEIFDDQFSVERPDGSNFTLKIRSTKLEDSAMYFCASTAGTGLAGELFFGEGSRLTVL.

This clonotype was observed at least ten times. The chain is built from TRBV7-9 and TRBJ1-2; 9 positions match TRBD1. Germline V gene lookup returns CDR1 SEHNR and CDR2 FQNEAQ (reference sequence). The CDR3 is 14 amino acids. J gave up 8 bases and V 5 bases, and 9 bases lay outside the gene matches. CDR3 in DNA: TGTGCCAGCAGCGACGGGGACAGGGTAGGAGGCTACACCTTC. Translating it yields CASSDGDRVGGYTF.

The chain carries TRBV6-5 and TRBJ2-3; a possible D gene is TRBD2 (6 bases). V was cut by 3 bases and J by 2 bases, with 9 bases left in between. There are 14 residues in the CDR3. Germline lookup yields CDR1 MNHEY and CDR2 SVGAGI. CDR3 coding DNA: TGTGCCAGCAGTTATGCGGGGCCCACAGATACGCAGTATTTT. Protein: CASSYAGPTDTQYF.

The CDR3 bases are TGCAGCGTCAGCAGAGAGACCCAGTACTTC. The encoded protein is CSVSRETQYF. The rearrangement joins TRBV29-1 to TRBJ2-5; D unclear. CDR1 and CDR2 from the germline V gene are SQVTM and ANQGSEA. CDR3 size: 10 residues. V lost 6 bases and J 4 bases, leaving 6 bases between the germline ends.

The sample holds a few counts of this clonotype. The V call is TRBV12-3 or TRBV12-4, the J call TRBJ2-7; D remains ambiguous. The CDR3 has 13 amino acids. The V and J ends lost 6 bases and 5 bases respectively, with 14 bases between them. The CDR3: CASRPTRGNEQYF. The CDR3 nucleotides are TGTGCCAGCAGACCCACTCGTGGGAACGAGCAGTACTTC.

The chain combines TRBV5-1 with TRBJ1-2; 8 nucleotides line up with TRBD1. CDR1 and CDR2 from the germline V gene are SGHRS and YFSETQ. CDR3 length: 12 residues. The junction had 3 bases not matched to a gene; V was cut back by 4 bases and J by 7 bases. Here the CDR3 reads CASSKDRAGYTF. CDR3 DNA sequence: TGCGCCAGCAGCAAGGACAGGGCTGGCTACACCTTC. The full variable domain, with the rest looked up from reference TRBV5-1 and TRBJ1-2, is KAGVTQTPRYLIKTRGQQVTLSCSPISGHRSVSWYQQTPGQGLQFLFEYFSETQRNKGNFPGRFSGRQFSNSRSEMNVSTLELGDSALYLCASSKDRAGYTFGSGTRLTVV.

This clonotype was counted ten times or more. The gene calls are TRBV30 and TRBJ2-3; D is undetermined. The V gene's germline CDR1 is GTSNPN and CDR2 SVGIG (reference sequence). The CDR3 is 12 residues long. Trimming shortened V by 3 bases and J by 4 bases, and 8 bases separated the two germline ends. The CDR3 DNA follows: TGTGCCTGGAGGGCAGTTCCAGATACGCAGTATTTT. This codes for CAWRAVPDTQYF.

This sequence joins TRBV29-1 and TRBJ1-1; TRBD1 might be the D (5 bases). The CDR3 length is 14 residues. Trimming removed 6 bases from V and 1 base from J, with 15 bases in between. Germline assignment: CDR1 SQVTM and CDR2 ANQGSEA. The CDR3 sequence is CSVGPGLENTEAFF. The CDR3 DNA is TGCAGCGTGGGACCGGGACTCGAGAACACTGAAGCTTTCTTT.

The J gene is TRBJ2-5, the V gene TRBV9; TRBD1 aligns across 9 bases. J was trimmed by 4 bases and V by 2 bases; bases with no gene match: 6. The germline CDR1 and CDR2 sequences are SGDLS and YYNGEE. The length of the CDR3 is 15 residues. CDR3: CASSVTQGAGETQYF. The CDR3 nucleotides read TGTGCCAGCAGCGTGACACAGGGGGCCGGAGAGACCCAGTACTTC.

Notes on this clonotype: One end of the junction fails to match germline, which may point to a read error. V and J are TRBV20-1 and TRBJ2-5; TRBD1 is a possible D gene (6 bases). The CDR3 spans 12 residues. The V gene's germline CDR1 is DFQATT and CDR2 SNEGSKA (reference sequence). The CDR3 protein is CSATGDQETQYF. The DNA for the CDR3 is TGCAGTGCTACAGGGGACCAGGAGACCCAGTACTTC.

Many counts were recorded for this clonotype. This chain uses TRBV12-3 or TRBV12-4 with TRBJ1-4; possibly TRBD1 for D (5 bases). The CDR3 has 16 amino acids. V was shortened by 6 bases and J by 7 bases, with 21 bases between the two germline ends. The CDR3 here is CASSQGPERGGEKLFF. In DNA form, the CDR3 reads TGTGCCAGCAGCCAGGGTCCCGAAAGGGGCGGTGAAAAACTGTTTTTT.

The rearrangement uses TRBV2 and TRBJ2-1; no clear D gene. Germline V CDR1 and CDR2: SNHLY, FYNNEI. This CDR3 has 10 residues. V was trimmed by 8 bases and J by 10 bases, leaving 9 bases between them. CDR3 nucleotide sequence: TGTGCCAGCGTAGACTCGGAGCAGTTCTTC. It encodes CASVDSEQFF. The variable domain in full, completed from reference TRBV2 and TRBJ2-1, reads EPEVTQTPSHQVTQMGQEVILRCVPISNHLYFYWYRQILGQKVEFLVSFYNNEISEKSEIFDDQFSVERPDGSNFTLKIRSTKLEDSAMYFCASVDSEQFFGPGTRLTVL.

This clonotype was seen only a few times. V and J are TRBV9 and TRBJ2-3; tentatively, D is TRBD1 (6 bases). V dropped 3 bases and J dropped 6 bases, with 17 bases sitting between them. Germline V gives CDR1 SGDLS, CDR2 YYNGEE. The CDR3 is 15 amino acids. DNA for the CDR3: TGTGCCAGCAGCGCGCCCGGGACAATAGGTGATACGCAGTATTTT. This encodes CASSAPGTIGDTQYF.

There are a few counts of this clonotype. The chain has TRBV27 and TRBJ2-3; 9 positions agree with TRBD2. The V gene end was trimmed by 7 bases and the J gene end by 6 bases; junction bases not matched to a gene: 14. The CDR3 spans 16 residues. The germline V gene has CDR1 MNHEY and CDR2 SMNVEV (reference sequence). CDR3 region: CASKRLAGAGRDTQYF. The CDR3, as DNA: TGTGCCAGCAAAAGGTTAGCGGGGGCCGGAAGGGATACGCAGTATTTT.

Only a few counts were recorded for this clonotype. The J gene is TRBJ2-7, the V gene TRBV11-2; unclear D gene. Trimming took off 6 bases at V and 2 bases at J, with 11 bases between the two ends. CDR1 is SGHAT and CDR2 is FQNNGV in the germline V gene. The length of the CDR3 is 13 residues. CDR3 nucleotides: TGTGCCAGCAGTCTCACTCAAACCTACGAGCAGTACTTC. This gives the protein CASSLTQTYEQYF.

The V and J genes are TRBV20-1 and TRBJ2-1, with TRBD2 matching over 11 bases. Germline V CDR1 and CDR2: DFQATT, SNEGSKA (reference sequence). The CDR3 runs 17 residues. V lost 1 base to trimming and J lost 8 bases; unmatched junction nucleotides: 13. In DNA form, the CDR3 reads TGCAGTGCTAGAGCCCTCGGGGTAGCGGGGGGGGTAGATGAGCAGTTCTTC. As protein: CSARALGVAGGVDEQFF.

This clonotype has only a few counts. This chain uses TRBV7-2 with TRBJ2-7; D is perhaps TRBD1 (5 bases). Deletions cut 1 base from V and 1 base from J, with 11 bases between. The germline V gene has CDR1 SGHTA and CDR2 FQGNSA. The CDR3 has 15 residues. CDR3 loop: CASSLGGVDSYEQYF. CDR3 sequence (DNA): TGTGCCAGCAGCTTAGGGGGCGTAGATTCCTACGAGCAGTACTTC.